The source of this T cell receptor (beta chain) is a study of cytomegalovirus exposure and HLA in healthy donors. Some clones are missing from TCRdb's copy, which holds only in-frame ones; the method was immunoSEQ multiplex PCR. The sample shows roughly 63,000 clones, more than 70% of them seen only once. The CDR3 spans 16 residues. Between the trimmed V and J ends, which lost 0 bases and 6 bases, there was a span of 19 bases. Germline CDR1 SGDLS, CDR2 YYNGEE. The source material was PBMCs. The TCR was taken from a woman aged 18 to 35 in good health and CMV-seronegative. The chain couples TRBV9 to TRBJ2-7; a possible D gene is TRBD2 (5 bases). The CDR3 region has the DNA TGTGCCAGCAGCGTAGGGATTCGAGGGAGCGTGGTCGAGCAGTACTTC. Protein sequence: CASSVGIRGSVVEQYF. The entire variable domain, with the rest obtained from reference TRBV9 and TRBJ2-7, is as follows: DSGVTQTPKHLITATGQRVTLRCSPRSGDLSVYWYQQSLDQGLQFLIQYYNGEERAKGNILERFSAQQFPDLHSELNLSSLELGDSALYFCASSVGIRGSVVEQYFGPGTRLTVT.